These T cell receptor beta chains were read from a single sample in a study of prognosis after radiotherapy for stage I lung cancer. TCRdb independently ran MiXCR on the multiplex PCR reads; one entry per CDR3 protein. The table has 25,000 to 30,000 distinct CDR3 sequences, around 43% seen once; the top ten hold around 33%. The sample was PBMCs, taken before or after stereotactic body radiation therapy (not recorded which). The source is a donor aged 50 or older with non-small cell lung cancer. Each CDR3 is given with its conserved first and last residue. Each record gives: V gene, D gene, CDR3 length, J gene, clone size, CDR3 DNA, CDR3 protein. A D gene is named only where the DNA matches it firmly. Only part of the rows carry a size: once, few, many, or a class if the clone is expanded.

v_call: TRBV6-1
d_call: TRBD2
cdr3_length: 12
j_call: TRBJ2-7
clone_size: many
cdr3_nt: TGTGCCAGCACCGAGGCGGGAGACGAGCAGTACTTC
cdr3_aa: CASTEAGDEQYF

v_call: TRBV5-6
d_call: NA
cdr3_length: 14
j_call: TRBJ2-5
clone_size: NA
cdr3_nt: TGTGCCAGCAGCCCTATGGACTCCCAAGAGACCGAGTACTTC
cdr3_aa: CASSPMDSQETEYF

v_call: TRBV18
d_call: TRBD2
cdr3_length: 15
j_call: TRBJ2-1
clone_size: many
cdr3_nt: TGTGCCAGCTCACCACCTAGCGGGAGGGCCAATGAGCAGTTCTTC
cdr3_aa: CASSPPSGRANEQFF

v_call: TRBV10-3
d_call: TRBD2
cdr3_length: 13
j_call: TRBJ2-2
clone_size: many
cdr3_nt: TGTGCCATCACCCCTAGCGGGGACGGGGAGCTGTTTTTT
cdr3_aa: CAITPSGDGELFF

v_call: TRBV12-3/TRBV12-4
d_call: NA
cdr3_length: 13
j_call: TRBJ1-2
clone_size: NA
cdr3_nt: TGTGCCAGCAGTTGGGGGACGGCAGATGGCTACACCTTC
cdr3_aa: CASSWGTADGYTF

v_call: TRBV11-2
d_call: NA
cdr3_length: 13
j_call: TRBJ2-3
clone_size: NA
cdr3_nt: TGTGCCAGCAGCTGGACAGTCACAGATACGCAGTATTTT
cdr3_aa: CASSWTVTDTQYF

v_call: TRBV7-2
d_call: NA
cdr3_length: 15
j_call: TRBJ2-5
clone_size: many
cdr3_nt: TGTGCCAGCAGCTTAGTCCGGGGGGCGAGGGAGACCCAGTACTTC
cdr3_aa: CASSLVRGARETQYF

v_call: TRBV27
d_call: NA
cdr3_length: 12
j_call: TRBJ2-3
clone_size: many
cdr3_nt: TGTGCCACCCGGGGGACTACAGATACGCAGTATTTT
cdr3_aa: CATRGTTDTQYF

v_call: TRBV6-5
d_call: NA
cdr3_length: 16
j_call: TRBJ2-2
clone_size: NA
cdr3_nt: TGTGCCAGCAGTTACGGGCGTGGGCCGAACACCGTGGAGCTGTTTTTT
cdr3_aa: CASSYGRGPNTVELFF

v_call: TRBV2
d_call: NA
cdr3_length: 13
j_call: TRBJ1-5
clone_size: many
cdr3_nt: TGTGCCAGCCGGGGGGATAGCAATCAGCCCCAGCATTTT
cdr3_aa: CASRGDSNQPQHF

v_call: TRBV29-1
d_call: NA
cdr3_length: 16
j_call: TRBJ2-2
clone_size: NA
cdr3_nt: TGCATCGCTTACGTCTCCAAGGGGGGATGGACCGGGAAGCTGTTTTTT
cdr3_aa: CIAYVSKGGWTGKLFF

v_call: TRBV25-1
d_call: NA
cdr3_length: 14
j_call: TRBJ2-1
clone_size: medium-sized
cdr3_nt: TGTGCCAGCAGTCCCAGAGGATCCTACAATGAGCAGTTCTTC
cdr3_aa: CASSPRGSYNEQFF

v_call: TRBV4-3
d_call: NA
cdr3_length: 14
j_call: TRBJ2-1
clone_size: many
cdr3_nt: TGCGCCAGCAGCCAAGATTTGTCGGCGAATGAGCAGTTCTTC
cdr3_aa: CASSQDLSANEQFF

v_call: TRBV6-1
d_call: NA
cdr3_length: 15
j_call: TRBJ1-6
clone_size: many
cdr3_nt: TGTGCCAGCAGCCGACAGTTCCCCCGGAGTTCACCCCTCCACTTT
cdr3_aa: CASSRQFPRSSPLHF

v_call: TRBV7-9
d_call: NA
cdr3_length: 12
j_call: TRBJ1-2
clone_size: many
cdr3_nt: TGTGCCAGCAGCTTCTTAGGAAATGGCTACACCTTC
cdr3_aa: CASSFLGNGYTF

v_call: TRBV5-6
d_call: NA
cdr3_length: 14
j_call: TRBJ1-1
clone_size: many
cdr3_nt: TGTGCCAGCAGCTTTGGCAGCGAGAACACTGAAGCTTTCTTT
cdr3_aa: CASSFGSENTEAFF

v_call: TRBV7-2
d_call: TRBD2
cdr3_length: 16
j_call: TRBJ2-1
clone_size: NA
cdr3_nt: TGTGTCAGCAGATCCCGGGCGGCGGGAGCCTCCAATGAGCAGTTCTTC
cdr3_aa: CVSRSRAAGASNEQFF

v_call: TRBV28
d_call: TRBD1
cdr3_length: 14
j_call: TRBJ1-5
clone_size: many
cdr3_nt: TGTGCCAGCCTGGGACAGGGGGGGTTTCAGCCCCAGCATTTT
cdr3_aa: CASLGQGGFQPQHF

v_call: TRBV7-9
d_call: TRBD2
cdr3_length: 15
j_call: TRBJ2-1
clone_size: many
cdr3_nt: TGTGCCAGCAGCCGGACTAGCGGTGACCGCAATGAGCAGTTCTTC
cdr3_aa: CASSRTSGDRNEQFF

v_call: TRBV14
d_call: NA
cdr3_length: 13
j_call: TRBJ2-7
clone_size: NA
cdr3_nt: TGTGCCAGTAGCCCGGAAATCTCCTACGAGCAGTACTTC
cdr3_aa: CASSPEISYEQYF

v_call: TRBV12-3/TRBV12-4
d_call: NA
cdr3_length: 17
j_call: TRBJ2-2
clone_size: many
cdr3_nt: TGTGCCAGCAGTTCGCCGTATTGGGGGGAGGACACCGGGGAGCTGTTTTTT
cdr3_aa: CASSSPYWGEDTGELFF

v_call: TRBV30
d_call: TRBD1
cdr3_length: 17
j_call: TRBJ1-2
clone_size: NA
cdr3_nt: TGTGCCTGGAGTCGATCGGACAGGTTGATTATATACTATGGCTACACCTTC
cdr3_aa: CAWSRSDRLIIYYGYTF

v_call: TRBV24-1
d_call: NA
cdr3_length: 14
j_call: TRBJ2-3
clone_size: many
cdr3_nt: TGTGCCACCAGTGATTTATTGTCGGCAGATACGCAGTATTTT
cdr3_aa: CATSDLLSADTQYF

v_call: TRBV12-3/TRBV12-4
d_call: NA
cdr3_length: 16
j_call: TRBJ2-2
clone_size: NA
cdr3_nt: TGTGCCAGCAGACCCGACTGGTGCCCGGTGACCGGGGAGCTGTTTTTT
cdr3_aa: CASRPDWCPVTGELFF

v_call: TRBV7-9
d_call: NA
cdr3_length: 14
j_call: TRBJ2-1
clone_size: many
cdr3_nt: TGTGCCAGCAGCTTAATGAGCTCCTACAATGAGCAGTTCTTC
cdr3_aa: CASSLMSSYNEQFF

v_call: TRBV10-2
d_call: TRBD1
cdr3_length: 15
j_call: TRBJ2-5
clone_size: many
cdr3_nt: TGCGCCAGCAGTGAATCGGACAGGGGAGGGGAGACCCAGTACTTC
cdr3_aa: CASSESDRGGETQYF

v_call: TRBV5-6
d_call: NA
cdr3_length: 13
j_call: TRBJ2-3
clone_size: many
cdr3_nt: TGTGCCAGCAGCTTGCGGAGGGGGTCTACGCAGTATTTT
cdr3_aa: CASSLRRGSTQYF

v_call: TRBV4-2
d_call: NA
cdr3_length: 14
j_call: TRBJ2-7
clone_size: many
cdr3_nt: TGTGCCAGCAGCCAAGACTCGACCTCCTACGAGCAGTACTTC
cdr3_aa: CASSQDSTSYEQYF

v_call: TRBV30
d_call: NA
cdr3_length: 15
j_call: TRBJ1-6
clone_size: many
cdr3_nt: TGTGCCTGGAGTTCCCCCGGGAGGGTTAGGTCACCCCTCCACTTT
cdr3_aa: CAWSSPGRVRSPLHF

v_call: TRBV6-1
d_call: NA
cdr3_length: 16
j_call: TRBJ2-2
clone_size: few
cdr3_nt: TGTGCCAGCATGCAAGGGGCTGTGGGTTACACCGGGGAGCTGTTTTTT
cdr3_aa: CASMQGAVGYTGELFF

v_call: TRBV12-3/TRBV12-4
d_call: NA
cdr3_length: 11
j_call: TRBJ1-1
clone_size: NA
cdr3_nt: TGTGCCGGGGGAGCGGCTACTGAAGCTTTCTTT
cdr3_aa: CAGGAATEAFF

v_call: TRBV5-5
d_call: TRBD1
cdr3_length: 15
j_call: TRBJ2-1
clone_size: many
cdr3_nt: TGTGCCAGCAGCTGGGGACAGGGGGCAGGAAATGAGCAGTTCTTC
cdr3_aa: CASSWGQGAGNEQFF

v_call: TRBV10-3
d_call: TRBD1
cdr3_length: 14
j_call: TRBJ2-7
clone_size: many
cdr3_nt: TGTGCCATCAGTGAAGACAGGGTTTTCGACGAGCAGTACTTC
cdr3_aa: CAISEDRVFDEQYF

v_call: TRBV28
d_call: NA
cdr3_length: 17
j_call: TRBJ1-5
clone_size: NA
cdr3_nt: TGTGCCAGCAGTACCCCCCGGGAGGTTGGAAGCAATCAGCCCCAGCATTTT
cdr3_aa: CASSTPREVGSNQPQHF

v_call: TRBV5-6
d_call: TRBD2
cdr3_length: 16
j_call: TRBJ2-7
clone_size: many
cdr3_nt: TGTGCCAGCAGTTTTGGGACTAGCGGGAGGGTTAACGAGCAGTACTTC
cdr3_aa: CASSFGTSGRVNEQYF